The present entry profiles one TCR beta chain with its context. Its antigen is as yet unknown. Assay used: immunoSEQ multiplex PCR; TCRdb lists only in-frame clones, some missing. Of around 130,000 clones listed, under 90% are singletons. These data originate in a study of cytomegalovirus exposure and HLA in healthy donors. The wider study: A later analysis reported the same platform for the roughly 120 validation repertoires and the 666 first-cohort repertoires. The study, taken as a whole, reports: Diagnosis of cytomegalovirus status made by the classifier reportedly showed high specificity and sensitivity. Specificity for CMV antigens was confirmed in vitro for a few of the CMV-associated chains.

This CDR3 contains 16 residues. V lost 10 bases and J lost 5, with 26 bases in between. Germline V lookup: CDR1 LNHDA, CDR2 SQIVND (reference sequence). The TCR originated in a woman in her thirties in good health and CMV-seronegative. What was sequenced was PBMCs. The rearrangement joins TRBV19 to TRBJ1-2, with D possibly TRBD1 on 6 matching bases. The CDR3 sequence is CATRTGRGRTGYGYTF. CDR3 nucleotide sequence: TGTGCCACCCGAACCGGCAGGGGCAGGACGGGTTATGGCTACACCTTC.